These T cell receptor beta chains were read from a single sample in a study of CD8 T cells in Susac syndrome. TCRdb re-called the immunoSEQ multiplex PCR reads with MiXCR, one entry per CDR3 protein. Found here are about 210,000 distinct CDR3 sequences, nearly 97% of them singletons; the top ten hold 0.085% to 0.095%. Sequenced sample: CD4+ T cells from PBMCs. The source of these receptors is a human donor with multiple sclerosis. Each CDR3 is given without its conserved first and last residue. Fields, in order: J gene, V gene, CDR3 protein.

j_gene: TRBJ1-1
v_gene: TRBV3-1
CDR3aa: ASSPHFQGPEAF

j_gene: TRBJ1-1
v_gene: TRBV30
CDR3aa: AWSGQPNTEAF

j_gene: TRBJ2-7
v_gene: TRBV10-3
CDR3aa: AISATSGRYEQY

j_gene: TRBJ2-7
v_gene: TRBV20-1
CDR3aa: SARGVSYEQY

j_gene: TRBJ1-2
v_gene: TRBV25-1
CDR3aa: ASTSAQPRSGYT

j_gene: TRBJ1-4
v_gene: TRBV29-1
CDR3aa: SVLDREKLF

j_gene: TRBJ2-7
v_gene: TRBV9
CDR3aa: ASSVTAQVPAYEQY

j_gene: TRBJ2-5
v_gene: TRBV2
CDR3aa: ASSAGRTQETQY

j_gene: TRBJ1-1
v_gene: TRBV29-1
CDR3aa: SALGGEGTEAF

j_gene: TRBJ2-1
v_gene: TRBV20-1
CDR3aa: SARDFSSGRLFSSYNEQF

j_gene: TRBJ2-7
v_gene: TRBV7-8
CDR3aa: ASSPRVAPFKPH

j_gene: TRBJ2-3
v_gene: TRBV6-6
CDR3aa: ASTPRGTDTQY

j_gene: TRBJ1-2
v_gene: TRBV5-1
CDR3aa: ASLEESGYGGYT

j_gene: TRBJ2-7
v_gene: TRBV20-1
CDR3aa: SARSGGTGGYEQY

j_gene: TRBJ1-3
v_gene: TRBV4-1
CDR3aa: ASSQLPRRRIGNTIY

j_gene: TRBJ1-2
v_gene: TRBV2
CDR3aa: ASSDGTSRGYT

j_gene: TRBJ2-7
v_gene: TRBV15
CDR3aa: ATSRDRRLAGVQQY

j_gene: TRBJ2-1
v_gene: TRBV9
CDR3aa: ASSVELAENNEQF

j_gene: TRBJ2-7
v_gene: TRBV30
CDR3aa: AWSRLAGGEQY

j_gene: TRBJ1-2
v_gene: TRBV7-9
CDR3aa: ASSSFRGPNYGYT

j_gene: TRBJ1-2
v_gene: TRBV30
CDR3aa: ALIRGAHGYT

j_gene: TRBJ2-1
v_gene: TRBV18
CDR3aa: ASSPEGGGLPVYNEQF

j_gene: TRBJ2-5
v_gene: TRBV18
CDR3aa: ASSPDRRQETQY

j_gene: TRBJ2-7
v_gene: TRBV6-6
CDR3aa: ASREAIDEQY

j_gene: TRBJ2-1
v_gene: TRBV7-9
CDR3aa: ASTQLQVNEQF

j_gene: TRBJ2-3
v_gene: TRBV29-1
CDR3aa: SVVVGRGYTQY

j_gene: TRBJ2-5
v_gene: TRBV7-2
CDR3aa: ASSFKTGPETQY

j_gene: TRBJ2-4
v_gene: TRBV20-1
CDR3aa: SARGVENIQY

j_gene: TRBJ2-1
v_gene: TRBV29-1
CDR3aa: SVIHSSSYNEQF

j_gene: TRBJ2-7
v_gene: TRBV7-9
CDR3aa: ASSLASTASYEQY

j_gene: TRBJ2-7
v_gene: TRBV3-1
CDR3aa: ASSQVQGQGEQY

j_gene: TRBJ2-4
v_gene: TRBV28
CDR3aa: ASSPGTAKNIQY

j_gene: TRBJ1-2
v_gene: TRBV20-1
CDR3aa: SARSPGQGNGYT

j_gene: TRBJ2-7
v_gene: TRBV3-1
CDR3aa: ASSKDWGGEQY

j_gene: TRBJ2-3
v_gene: TRBV6-6
CDR3aa: ASSPSGSTDTQY

j_gene: TRBJ2-5
v_gene: TRBV3-1
CDR3aa: ASSQPYRLADHQETQY

j_gene: TRBJ2-4
v_gene: TRBV27
CDR3aa: ASSLGSGAKNIQY

j_gene: TRBJ2-7
v_gene: TRBV20-1
CDR3aa: SASATGYEQY

j_gene: TRBJ2-4
v_gene: TRBV4-1
CDR3aa: ASSHPVRDSKNIQY

j_gene: TRBJ2-3
v_gene: TRBV18
CDR3aa: ASSLVSQLADTQY

j_gene: TRBJ2-5
v_gene: TRBV20-1
CDR3aa: SARGGELGETQY

j_gene: TRBJ2-4
v_gene: TRBV20-1
CDR3aa: SAGGVPKNIQY

j_gene: TRBJ2-5
v_gene: TRBV7-3
CDR3aa: ASSLFGRGETQY

j_gene: TRBJ1-2
v_gene: TRBV3-1
CDR3aa: ASSLQGRNYGYT

j_gene: TRBJ1-1
v_gene: TRBV3-1
CDR3aa: ASSTVPTGRNTEAF

j_gene: TRBJ2-7
v_gene: TRBV11-1
CDR3aa: ASSTGGFPYEQY

j_gene: TRBJ2-1
v_gene: TRBV10-2
CDR3aa: ASSDRSSQNEQF

j_gene: TRBJ1-5
v_gene: TRBV20-1
CDR3aa: SANSGNSNQPQH

j_gene: TRBJ1-6
v_gene: TRBV3-1
CDR3aa: ASSQTGGLH

j_gene: TRBJ2-1
v_gene: TRBV20-1
CDR3aa: SARRRGRARIYEQF

j_gene: TRBJ2-3
v_gene: TRBV25-1
CDR3aa: ASSSAGTDTQY

j_gene: TRBJ2-5
v_gene: TRBV30
CDR3aa: AWIQGETQY

j_gene: TRBJ2-1
v_gene: TRBV20-1
CDR3aa: SAQLAGGSHEQF

j_gene: TRBJ1-3
v_gene: TRBV24-1
CDR3aa: ATSEPFEGNTIY

j_gene: TRBJ2-7
v_gene: TRBV11-2
CDR3aa: ASSSPGNYEQY

j_gene: TRBJ1-2
v_gene: TRBV12-3/TRBV12-4
CDR3aa: ASSSNRVSMYT

j_gene: TRBJ2-4
v_gene: TRBV5-1
CDR3aa: ASSWQGGKNIQY

j_gene: TRBJ1-2
v_gene: TRBV6-5
CDR3aa: ASSITGGDGYT